The T cell receptor beta chain under discussion was sequenced for a study of blood T cell repertoires in COVID-19. The ends were cut back, 6 bases at V and 5 bases at J, with 13 bases in the middle. The length of the CDR3 is 13 residues. Germline values: CDR1 MNHEY, CDR2 SVGAGI. Original processing notes: Scientists estimated how many nucleated cells there were by amplifying reference gene primers. Some clones are missing from TCRdb's copy, which holds only in-frame ones; the method was immunoSEQ multiplex PCR. Clone size and V and J calls were adopted from that table, with D and trimming inferred from the DNA. The data show around 260,000 clones, roughly 90% seen once.

The material sequenced was peripheral blood. The chain couples TRBV6-5 to TRBJ2-5, with D possibly matching TRBD1 (6 bases). The origin of this receptor is a woman under 40 with active or convalescent COVID-19. The CDR3 region has the DNA TGTGCCAGCAGCCCCGGAAGGGGGGAGACCCAGTACTTC. It is translated as CASSPGRGETQYF.